The clone carrying this T cell receptor beta chain was counted a single time. The antigen remains undetermined. An end of the junction does not agree with germline; a read error may underlie this. Measured with immunoSEQ multiplex PCR; TCRdb has only the in-frame clones, and not every one. Of some 29,000 clones detected, about 74% appear once; the ten largest clones hold around a sixth. The sample originates from a study of vaccination effects on CD4 cells after COVID-19. Germline lookup yields CDR1 MNHEY and CDR2 SMNVEV (reference sequence). The CDR3 has 9 residues. The ViraFEST assay expanded antigen-specific CD4+ T cells with viral peptide pools before sequencing. CD4+ T cell isolation took place after 10 days of culture. Two doses of either BNT162b2 or mRNA-1273 were given to each participant. Vaccine recipients, nucleocapsid antibody negative, had no prior SARS-CoV-2 infection. The authors exchanged half the medium for IL-2 medium on days 3 and 7.

The receptor was isolated from a human donor who received a COVID-19 vaccine. The chain joins TRBV27 to TRBJ1-6; D is unclear. Source: CD4+ T cells from PBMCs cultured with HCoV-OC43 spike peptides, taken after COVID-19 vaccination. Indicated subset: HCoV-OC43 spike overlapping peptide pool stimulation. CDR3 amino acids: CASRLPLHF. The CDR3 coding sequence is TGTGCCAGCCGTTTACCCCTCCACTTT.